This T cell receptor beta chain was found in a study of CD8+CD57+ T cells in acquired aplastic anemia. Sequencing was done on patients that had shown CD8+CD57+ cell expansion by flow cytometry. The study profiled TCR beta VDJ and CDR3 using genomic DNA as template. TCRdb re-called the reads through MiXCR, storing one row per CDR3 protein. This sample has roughly 240,000 distinct CDR3 sequences, with around 45% found just once. The material sequenced was sorted CD4+, CD8+, or CD8+CD57+ T cells (not recorded which) from PBMCs. This receptor was identified in a human donor with aplastic anemia.

The CDR3: CASSEGEAGELFF. For the CDR3, the DNA is TGCGCCAGCAGTGAGGGGGAGGCCGGGGAGCTGTTTTTT. The V call is TRBV10-1, the J call TRBJ2-2, with D possibly TRBD2 on 6 matching bases. The CDR3 spans 13 residues. Germline loops: CDR1 WNHNN, CDR2 SYGVQD (reference sequence). V was pared by 2 bases and J by 6 bases, with 7 bases between.